These T cell receptor beta chains were read from a single sample in a study of cytomegalovirus exposure and HLA in healthy donors. TCRdb's table, derived via immunoSEQ multiplex PCR, lists solely in-frame clones and lacks some. This repertoire shows tens of thousands of clones, about 89% found once; its top ten account for over 1.5%. The specimen sequenced was PBMCs. Receptors originate from a young woman in good health and CMV-seronegative. Both conserved end residues are part of each CDR3. D genes are given only for firm matches. A row's size may be missing; if present it is once, few, many or a size class.

clone_size	v_call	d_call	j_call	cdr3_aa	cdr3_nt
.	TRBV18	TRBD2	TRBJ2-7	CASSPPGLGEQYF	TGTGCCAGCTCACCACCGGGACTAGGGGAGCAGTACTTC
.	TRBV2	TRBD2	TRBJ2-3	CASSEAGLAGGSTDTQYF	TGTGCCAGCAGTGAAGCGGGGCTAGCGGGGGGTAGCACAGATACGCAGTATTTT
.	TRBV23-1	.	TRBJ1-2	CASSLRGADYGYTF	TGCGCCAGCAGTCTCCGGGGGGCAGACTATGGCTACACCTTC
.	TRBV27	TRBD2	TRBJ2-1	CASSFGRASGGLRLFF	TGTGCCAGCAGTTTCGGCAGAGCTAGCGGGGGGCTCCGTCTGTTCTTC
.	TRBV29-1	.	TRBJ2-3	CSVEKRGADTQYF	TGCAGCGTTGAAAAACGGGGGGCCGATACGCAGTATTTT
.	TRBV29-1	TRBD2	TRBJ2-3	CSVAAGGTDTQYF	TGCAGCGTGGCGGCGGGGGGCACAGATACGCAGTATTTT
.	TRBV10-3	TRBD2	TRBJ2-1	CAIQAAGGFLDEQFF	TGTGCCATCCAAGCGGCGGGGGGCTTTTTGGATGAGCAGTTCTTC
.	TRBV7-9	.	TRBJ1-6	CASSPLDRGNSPLHF	TGTGCCAGCAGCCCACTGGACAGAGGGAATTCACCCCTCCACTTT
few	TRBV4-3	TRBD2	TRBJ2-1	CASSQVSSGANEQFF	TGCGCCAGCAGCCAAGTTTCTAGCGGGGCCAATGAGCAGTTCTTC
.	TRBV9	TRBD1	TRBJ1-2	CASSALTGIGGYTF	TGTGCCAGCAGCGCCCTGACAGGGATCGGTGGCTACACCTTC
.	TRBV11-2	.	TRBJ1-2	CASSPGPRRAYGYTF	TGTGCCAGCAGCCCTGGTCCCCGGAGAGCATATGGCTACACCTTC
.	TRBV11-1	TRBD1	TRBJ2-2	CASSHRQGAYSGELFF	TGTGCCAGCAGCCATCGACAGGGGGCGTATTCCGGGGAGCTGTTTTTT
.	TRBV25-1	TRBD2	TRBJ2-1	CASSAAAGGLSSYNEQFF	TGTGCCAGCAGTGCCGCAGCGGGAGGGTTAAGCTCCTACAATGAGCAGTTCTTC
.	TRBV28	TRBD2	TRBJ2-3	CASSLKLAGGTDTQYF	TGTGCCAGCAGTTTAAAGCTAGCGGGAGGGACAGATACGCAGTATTTT
.	TRBV4-3	.	TRBJ2-7	CASSQESGPTYEQYF	TGCGCCAGCAGCCAAGAATCAGGTCCTACCTACGAGCAGTACTTC
.	TRBV11-1	.	TRBJ2-5	CASSLKPRRQLQETQYF	TGTGCCAGCAGCTTAAAACCCCGCCGACAGCTCCAAGAGACCCAGTACTTC
.	TRBV7-8	.	TRBJ2-5	CATQRGPGQTPQETQYF	TGTGCCACCCAGAGGGGCCCCGGACAGACTCCCCAAGAGACCCAGTACTTC
.	TRBV2	TRBD1	TRBJ2-5	CASSADRGGKETQYF	TGTGCCAGCAGCGCCGACAGGGGGGGAAAAGAGACCCAGTACTTC
.	TRBV15	TRBD2	TRBJ2-1	CATSARTAGLAGGPLSNEQFF	TGTGCCACCAGCGCCCGAACTGCGGGACTAGCGGGAGGGCCGTTGAGCAATGAGCAGTTCTTC
.	TRBV4-1	TRBD2	TRBJ2-1	CASSQDPGLAGGQFF	TGCGCCAGCAGCCAAGACCCGGGACTAGCGGGGGGACAGTTCTTC
.	TRBV4-3	.	TRBJ1-2	CASSQDHRDYGYTF	TGCGCCAGCAGCCAAGATCACAGGGACTATGGCTACACCTTC
once	TRBV6-1	TRBD2	TRBJ2-7	CASRLTSGSYEQYF	TGTGCCAGCAGATTGACTAGCGGATCCTACGAGCAGTACTTC
.	TRBV4-1	TRBD2	TRBJ2-7	CASSQDPGGTEQYF	TGCGCCAGCAGCCAAGATCCGGGAGGCACCGAGCAGTACTTC
.	TRBV5-1	.	TRBJ2-7	CASSLVSGSYEQYF	TGCGCCAGCAGCTTAGTTAGCGGATCCTACGAGCAGTACTTC
once	TRBV7-3	TRBD2	TRBJ2-2	CASSLASGSRGTGELFF	TGTGCCAGCAGCTTAGCTAGCGGGAGTAGGGGCACCGGGGAGCTGTTTTTT
.	TRBV6-5	TRBD1	TRBJ2-1	CASRKQGGTYNEQFF	TGTGCCAGCAGGAAACAGGGGGGAACTTACAATGAGCAGTTCTTC
.	TRBV2	.	TRBJ1-1	CASSAPGTEAFF	TGTGCCAGCAGTGCTCCGGGGACTGAAGCTTTCTTT
.	TRBV25-1	.	TRBJ1-3	CASSRGASGNTIYF	TGTGCCAGCAGTCGGGGGGCCTCTGGAAACACCATATATTTT
.	TRBV30	TRBD2	TRBJ2-1	CAWGLGFGQFF	TGTGCCTGGGGACTAGGCTTCGGGCAGTTCTTC
.	TRBV5-1	.	TRBJ2-6	CASSPSPPGSGANVLTF	TGCGCCAGCAGCCCCTCCCCGCCGGGTTCTGGGGCCAACGTCCTGACTTTC
.	TRBV5-1	.	TRBJ2-3	CASSPQRGTDTQYF	TGCGCCAGCAGTCCCCAGAGGGGCACAGATACGCAGTATTTT